The 21 T cell receptor beta chains reported below all come from one sample, sequenced in a study of control samples from healthy donors and cancer patients. This table comes from immunoSEQ multiplex PCR, and its TCRdb copy is limited to in-frame clones, with some not included. The repertoire holds over 150,000 clones, 94% seen once, with 11% to 15% in the top ten. The sequenced sample consisted of PBMCs. The origin of the receptors is a man aged 60-69 years with colorectal cancer.

This rearrangement joins TRBV27 to TRBJ2-7, with 8 bases aligning to TRBD1. J lost 0 bases, V lost 5 bases, and 6 bases had no gene match. Germline V gene data show CDR1 as MNHEY and CDR2 as SMNVEV (reference sequence). The CDR3 covers 15 residues. CDR3 bases: TGTGCCAGCAGTCCGACAGGGGCTAGCTCCTACGAGCAGTACTTC. Amino acid sequence: CASSPTGASSYEQYF.

This clone was detected once. CDR3 in amino acids: CASKPQTGNTIYF. CDR3 DNA sequence: TGTGCCAGCAAACCACAGACAGGAAACACCATATATTTT. The chain carries TRBV25-1 and TRBJ1-3; no clear D. The CDR3 is 13 residues long. Trimming pared 7 bases from V and 4 bases from J, leaving 11 bases between. Germline V gene sequence: CDR1 MGHDK, CDR2 SYGVNS.

This rearrangement joins TRBV4-1 to TRBJ2-3; 8 nucleotides match TRBD1. CDR1 and CDR2 (germline): MGHRA, YSYEKL. The CDR3 contains 15 residues. V trimming: 4 bases; J trimming: 3 bases; junction bases outside the gene matches: 6. The CDR3 sequence: CASSRSGQGTDTQYF. In DNA, the CDR3 is TGCGCCAGCAGCCGAAGCGGACAGGGTACAGATACGCAGTATTTT.

The rearrangement joins TRBV19 to TRBJ2-3, with 10 bases aligning to TRBD2. Per the germline V gene, CDR1 is LNHDA and CDR2 is SQIVND (reference sequence). This CDR3 spans 17 amino acids. The trim removed 4 bases at V and 1 base at J, leaving 8 bases unmatched. The CDR3 DNA reads TGTGCCAGTAGTACCGCCAGCGGGGGGGCTGGCACAGATACGCAGTATTTT. This encodes CASSTASGGAGTDTQYF. Full variable domain (rest looked up from reference TRBV19 and TRBJ2-3): DGGITQSPKYLFRKEGQNVTLSCEQNLNHDAMYWYRQDPGQGLRLIYYSQIVNDFQKGDIAEGYSVSREKKESFPLTVTSAQKNPTAFYLCASSTASGGAGTDTQYFGPGTRLTVL.

The rearrangement joins TRBV7-2 to TRBJ2-3; TRBD2 matches at 8 bases. This CDR3 is 16 amino acids long. The V and J ends lost 1 base and 0 bases, in that order; junction bases with no gene match: 3. Germline V gene lookup returns CDR1 SGHTA and CDR2 FQGNSA. In DNA, the CDR3 is TGTGCCAGCAGCTTAGTTCTAGCGGGTAGCACAGATACGCAGTATTTT. Amino acid sequence: CASSLVLAGSTDTQYF. Full variable domain (outside the CDR3, taken from reference TRBV7-2 and TRBJ2-3): GAGVSQSPSNKVTEKGKDVELRCDPISGHTALYWYRQSLGQGLEFLIYFQGNSAPDKSGLPSDRFSAERTGGSVSTLTIQRTQQEDSAVYLCASSLVLAGSTDTQYFGPGTRLTVL.

This clone has a handful of counts. The rearrangement uses TRBV7-9 and TRBJ1-3; D unclear. The V gene's germline CDR1 is SEHNR and CDR2 FQNEAQ (reference sequence). This CDR3 has 17 amino acids. Deletions cut 5 bases from V and 2 bases from J, with 19 bases between. CDR3 bases: TGTGCCAGCAGCCAAGGTGGGCTTCTGAGACCTGGAAACACCATATATTTT. It yields the protein CASSQGGLLRPGNTIYF.

As regards this clone: This specimen includes other DNA sequences encoding the same CDR3. This chain joins TRBV20-1 and TRBJ2-5; D remains unclear. Deletions cut 4 bases from V and 4 bases from J, with 7 bases between. The CDR3 has 11 amino acids. Germline CDR1 and CDR2: DFQATT and SNEGSKA (reference sequence). This CDR3 is CSANKVETQYF. For the CDR3, the DNA is TGCAGTGCTAACAAGGTAGAGACCCAGTACTTC.

The rearrangement uses TRBV2 and TRBJ1-2; a weak D match, TRBD1 (5 bases). Per the germline V gene, CDR1 is SNHLY and CDR2 is FYNNEI. The germline V and J ends were trimmed by 6 bases and 5 bases, with 10 bases remaining between them. The CDR3 has 12 amino acids. CDR3 region: CASSQGEYGYTF. As DNA, the CDR3 is TGTGCCAGCAGCCAGGGCGAGTATGGCTACACCTTC. Combining the CDR3 with reference TRBV2 and TRBJ1-2 gives the whole variable domain EPEVTQTPSHQVTQMGQEVILRCVPISNHLYFYWYRQILGQKVEFLVSFYNNEISEKSEIFDDQFSVERPDGSNFTLKIRSTKLEDSAMYFCASSQGEYGYTFGSGTRLTVV.

The DNA of the CDR3 is TGTGCCAGCAGCTCCGGACAGGGCAATTCACCCCTCCACTTT. Residues: CASSSGQGNSPLHF. The V and J genes are TRBV5-8 and TRBJ1-6; 8 bases match TRBD1. Germline trimming cut 3 bases from V and 7 bases from J; bases unmatched to any gene: 3. Germline V CDR1 and CDR2: SGHTS, YDEGEE. This CDR3 is 14 amino acids long.

The chain links TRBV5-6 to TRBJ2-4; no reliable D call. Trimming stripped 2 bases from V and 8 bases from J, with 11 bases between. Germline CDR1 SGHDT, CDR2 YYEEEE. The CDR3 contains 13 residues. CDR3 residues: CASSLPTADIQYF. CDR3 DNA sequence: TGTGCCAGCAGCTTACCCACCGCGGACATTCAGTACTTC.

The chain joins TRBV7-2 to TRBJ2-7, with TRBD2 as a possible D gene (7 bases). This CDR3 is 16 amino acids long. The germline V and J ends were trimmed by 0 bases and 6 bases, with 18 bases remaining between them. Germline CDR1 SGHTA, CDR2 FQGNSA. The CDR3 sequence: CASSLAHRGGLAEQYF. In DNA, the CDR3 is TGTGCCAGCAGCTTAGCCCATCGCGGGGGCCTGGCCGAGCAGTACTTC. Supplemented by reference TRBV7-2 and TRBJ2-7, the full variable domain reads GAGVSQSPSNKVTEKGKDVELRCDPISGHTALYWYRQSLGQGLEFLIYFQGNSAPDKSGLPSDRFSAERTGGSVSTLTIQRTQQEDSAVYLCASSLAHRGGLAEQYFGPGTRLTVT.

The V gene is TRBV18, the J gene TRBJ2-7; 8 bases map to TRBD1. The CDR3 covers 15 residues. With 3 bases clipped from V and 7 bases from J, the junction kept 11 bases outside the gene matches. In germline, CDR1 is KGHSH, CDR2 LQKENI. CDR3 amino acids: CASSPVRTGSEEQYF. The CDR3 coding sequence is TGTGCCAGCTCACCGGTGCGGACAGGGTCTGAAGAGCAGTACTTC.

The chain couples TRBV9 to TRBJ1-1; D is ambiguous. This CDR3 comprises 14 residues. Germline V gene sequence: CDR1 SGDLS, CDR2 YYNGEE. Trimming shortened V by 3 bases and J by 2 bases, and 11 bases separated the two germline ends. CDR3 nucleotide sequence: TGTGCCAGCAGCGAGGACGTCCGCAACACTGAAGCTTTCTTT. It codes for CASSEDVRNTEAFF.

This clone was recorded only once. The genes are TRBV12-3 or TRBV12-4 and TRBJ1-1, with a weak D call TRBD1 (6 bases). Trimming left V 7 bases short and J 6 bases short, with 15 bases between. The CDR3 spans 13 residues. As DNA, the CDR3 is TGTGCCAGCACCGTTGCAGGGGTGGCTGAAGCTTTCTTT. Its protein product is CASTVAGVAEAFF.

This clone was detected once. The V and J genes are TRBV11-2 and TRBJ2-7, with D possibly matching TRBD2 (6 bases). The CDR3 is made up of 13 amino acids. The germline V gene encodes CDR1 SGHAT and CDR2 FQNNGV. Trimming removed 8 bases at V and 1 base at J, with 12 bases between. The CDR3 DNA reads as TGTGCCAGCGGCCGGGGGTATTCCTACGAGCAGTACTTC. It encodes CASGRGYSYEQYF.

In regard to this clone: Other DNA sequences in this sample translate to the same CDR3. V gene TRBV19 combines with J gene TRBJ2-7; TRBD1 aligns across 10 bases. The junction had 5 bases not matched to a gene; V was cut back by 6 bases and J by 6 bases. There are 13 residues in the CDR3. CDR1 is LNHDA and CDR2 is SQIVND in the germline V gene (reference sequence). The CDR3 sequence is CASSRDRGSEQYF. The DNA of the CDR3 is TGTGCCAGTAGCCGGGACAGGGGAAGCGAGCAGTACTTC.

This sequence joins TRBV5-8 and TRBJ1-2; D ambiguous. V was trimmed by 3 bases and J by 2 bases, leaving 5 bases between them. Looked up from germline, CDR1 is SGHTS and CDR2 is YDEGEE. CDR3 size: 12 residues. CDR3 in DNA: TGTGCCAGCAGCTGGCAGAACTATGGCTACACCTTC. Amino acid sequence: CASSWQNYGYTF.

This clone was observed once. The rearrangement joins TRBV30 to TRBJ1-1, with 8 bases aligning to TRBD1. CDR1 is GTSNPN and CDR2 is SVGIG in the germline V gene (reference sequence). CDR3 length equals 14 residues. V trimming: 3 bases; J trimming: 8 bases; junction bases outside the gene matches: 11. The chain's CDR3 is CAWRVKGDRGEAFF. In nucleotides, the CDR3 is TGTGCCTGGAGGGTCAAGGGCGACAGGGGCGAAGCTTTCTTT.

V gene TRBV7-2 combines with J gene TRBJ2-3, with 9 bases that match TRBD2. This CDR3 spans 15 amino acids. The germline V gene encodes CDR1 SGHTA and CDR2 FQGNSA. V shed 1 base and J 5 bases; nucleotides not matched to a gene: 4. CDR3 region: CASSLGGGDGDTQYF. The CDR3 bases are TGTGCCAGCAGCTTAGGCGGGGGGGATGGAGATACGCAGTATTTT. Full variable domain (outside the CDR3, taken from reference TRBV7-2 and TRBJ2-3): GAGVSQSPSNKVTEKGKDVELRCDPISGHTALYWYRQSLGQGLEFLIYFQGNSAPDKSGLPSDRFSAERTGGSVSTLTIQRTQQEDSAVYLCASSLGGGDGDTQYFGPGTRLTVL.

This chain uses TRBV3-1 (or the pseudogene TRBV3-2) with TRBJ2-2, with D hard to call. Trimming shortened V by 1 base and J by 1 base, and 7 bases separated the two germline ends. The CDR3 has 15 amino acids. CDR1 LGHDT and CDR2 YNNKEL come from the germline V gene (reference sequence). The CDR3 coding sequence is TGTGCCAGCAGCCAAGGATCAGGGAACACCGGGGAGCTGTTTTTT. This encodes CASSQGSGNTGELFF.

The chain links TRBV5-1 to TRBJ1-4, with a tentative D call TRBD1 (6 bases). Trimming stripped 3 bases from V and 2 bases from J, with 8 bases between. The CDR3 runs 14 residues. CDR1 SGHRS and CDR2 YFSETQ come from the germline V gene. CDR3 in DNA: TGCGCCAGCAGCTCTCAGGGGACTAATGAAAAACTGTTTTTT. Amino acids: CASSSQGTNEKLFF.